The 8 T cell receptor beta chains reported below all come from one sample, sequenced in a study of tumor and adjacent non-tumor tissue in lung cancer. A modified ARM-PCR protocol with three rounds of nested PCR amplified TCRbeta. In TCRdb, the multiplex PCR reads were re-called with MiXCR into one record per CDR3 protein. The table shows about 85,000 distinct CDR3 sequences, with 61% occurring only once. This sample's RNA came from whole unsorted tissue. Sequencing input: lung tumor tissue. The receptors originated from a man between 70 and 80 years old with non-small cell lung cancer.

Comment on this clonotype: At one boundary the junction diverges from the germline segment, which might be a read error. In DNA, the CDR3 is TGTGCCAACAGCCCCGCAGGGAAACTAGCGGGGACCGGGGAGCTGTTTTTT. Translation gives CANSPAGKLAGTGELFF. J is TRBJ2-2 and V is TRBV11-2, with TRBD2 matching 10 bases. Germline V gene lookup returns CDR1 SGHAT and CDR2 FQNNGV. The CDR3 spans 17 residues.

In the case of this clonotype: One base away lies a much larger clone, so this may be a sequencing read error. This chain connects TRBV7-9 to TRBJ1-2; 9 bases match TRBD1. The junction had 7 bases not matched to a gene; V was cut back by 5 bases and J by 9 bases. Germline V lookup: CDR1 SEHNR, CDR2 FQNEAQ (reference sequence). The CDR3 has 13 amino acids. CDR3: CASSTDRGNSYTF. In DNA, the CDR3 is TGTGCCAGCAGCACCGACAGGGGGAATAGCTACACCTTC.

Points on this clonotype: A junction end diverges from the germline sequence, so it may reflect a read error. The V and J genes are TRBV5-1 and TRBJ2-2; D perhaps matches TRBD1 (5 bases). Germline V gene data show CDR1 as SGHRS and CDR2 as YFSETQ. This CDR3 contains 15 residues. The chain's CDR3 is CAGSLGASPTGELFF. The CDR3 region has the DNA TGCGCCGGCAGCTTAGGGGCTAGTCCCACCGGGGAGCTGTTTTTT.

This clonotype was observed many times. V usage is TRBV29-1 and J usage is TRBJ2-7; D remains ambiguous. In germline, CDR1 is SQVTM, CDR2 ANQGSEA. V gave up 6 bases and J gave up 6 bases, with 15 bases separating them. This CDR3 has 12 amino acids. CDR3: CSVPLLGGEQYF. The CDR3 DNA follows: TGCAGCGTGCCCCTCTTGGGCGGCGAGCAGTACTTC.

A note on this clonotype: A clone one base away is much larger, so this may be a read error. The V gene is TRBV7-9, the J gene TRBJ1-4; no clear D. CDR3 size: 14 residues. The V end lost 2 bases, the J end lost 4 bases, and 8 bases lay between the germline ends. Germline V gene sequence: CDR1 SEHNR, CDR2 FQNEAQ (reference sequence). The CDR3 loop is CASSLTPHNEKLFF. CDR3 coding DNA: TGTGCCAGCAGCTTAACGCCCCATAATGAAAAACTGTTTTTT.

Turning to this clonotype: The junction does not match germline at one end; this may be a read error. The J gene is TRBJ1-4, the V gene TRBV5-6, with 7 bases matching TRBD1. The V gene's germline CDR1 is SGHDT and CDR2 YYEEEE. The CDR3 is made up of 15 amino acids. In DNA form, the CDR3 reads TGTGCCGGCAGCCTACCGGGACAGTTAAATGAAAAGCTGTTTTTT. It yields the protein CAGSLPGQLNEKLFF.

This clonotype has ten or more counts. The chain has TRBV29-1 and TRBJ2-3; TRBD2 is a possible D gene (6 bases). Trimming pared 2 bases from V and 4 bases from J, leaving 7 bases between. Germline loops: CDR1 SQVTM, CDR2 ANQGSEA. The CDR3 loop spans 12 amino acids. CDR3 bases: TGCAGCGTTGAAACGGGGGCAGATACGCAGTATTTT. Its translation is CSVETGADTQYF.

As for this clonotype: Given the absence of the conserved phenylalanine or tryptophan at the CDR3 end, a read error is likely. It is unclear where the CDR3 begins or ends on the DNA, so no DNA is shown, and the CDR3 is as TCRdb lists it. The J gene is TRBJ2-1, the V gene TRBV24-1; no DNA check was done on the table's D call, TRBD2. Both ends counted, the CDR3 spans 17 residues. The V gene's germline CDR1 is KGHDR and CDR2 SFDVKD. The CDR3 region is CATSDPQRLAGFNELFS.